This entry concerns a single TCR beta chain. Its specificity is unknown. Some clones are missing from TCRdb's copy, which holds only in-frame ones; the method was immunoSEQ multiplex PCR. The table has some 110,000 clones, almost 95% seen once. These data come from a study of Tregs in tolerant kidney transplant recipients. The V end lost 5 bases, the J end lost 6 bases, and 12 bases lay between the germline ends. Germline-derived CDR1 and CDR2 are SNHLY and FYNNEI. The CDR3 is made up of 13 amino acids. Thawed PBMCs were FACS-sorted into unstimulated CD4+CD25+CD127- regulatory T cells, CD4+CD25- non-regulatory cells, CD4 and CD8 cells. Points from the study as a whole: Expanding Tregs on activated donor B cells appeared to best identify donor-specific TCRbeta clones. This study did not directly address biological reproducibility. The small number of patients limits these findings pending further validation.

This clonotype was sampled from a human donor in good health. Sequencing was performed on CD4+ T cells from blood. This chain uses TRBV2 with TRBJ2-3; perhaps D is TRBD1 or TRBD2 (5 bases each). CDR3 nucleotide sequence: TGTGCCAGCAGTCTGGGACGCCGCGATACGCAGTATTTT. Its translation is CASSLGRRDTQYF.